The 21 T cell receptor beta chains in this list originate from one sample, sequenced in a study of cytomegalovirus exposure and HLA in healthy donors. A multiplex PCR was run with 60 Vbeta primers and 13 Jbeta primers. Sequencing was performed with immunoSEQ multiplex PCR; in TCRdb, only in-frame clones are kept and a portion is missing. The table lists approximately 100,000 clones, around three quarters of them singletons. The specimen sequenced was PBMCs. The receptors were gathered from a woman between 35 and 50 years old in good health and CMV-seronegative.

This rearrangement joins TRBV28 to TRBJ2-7; D perhaps matches TRBD1 (6 bases). The CDR3 spans 12 residues. Germline V gene sequence: CDR1 MDHEN, CDR2 SYDVKM. V was trimmed by 8 bases and J by 4 bases, leaving 12 bases between them. The CDR3 spells CASAGQGYEQYF. DNA of the CDR3: TGTGCCAGCGCTGGGCAGGGGTACGAGCAGTACTTC. Combining the CDR3 with reference TRBV28 and TRBJ2-7 gives the whole variable domain DVKVTQSSRYLVKRTGEKVFLECVQDMDHENMFWYRQDPGLGLRLIYFSYDVKMKEKGDIPEGYSVSREKKERFSLILESASTNQTSMYLCASAGQGYEQYFGPGTRLTVT.

This clone was counted between two and nine times. The chain is built from TRBV10-3 and TRBJ1-1; 7 nucleotides line up with TRBD1. CDR3 size: 16 residues. V was clipped by 4 bases and J by 1 base; unmatched bases: 9. Germline CDR1 reads ENHRY; CDR2 reads SYGVKD. The CDR3 loop reads CAISGGTVASNTEAFF. DNA for the CDR3: TGTGCCATCAGTGGGGGGACAGTAGCTTCGAACACTGAAGCTTTCTTT.

This chain joins TRBV19 and TRBJ1-1; weak D call: TRBD1 (6 bases). Trimming cost V 5 bases and J 4 bases, with 11 bases left between them. The CDR3 spans 13 residues. The germline CDR1 and CDR2 sequences are LNHDA and SQIVND (reference sequence). This CDR3 reads CASSFTGRTEAFF. CDR3 DNA sequence: TGTGCCAGTAGTTTTACAGGGCGCACTGAAGCTTTCTTT.

The V gene is TRBV5-1, the J gene TRBJ2-1; 12 bases map to TRBD2. Germline loops: CDR1 SGHRS, CDR2 YFSETQ. CDR3 length equals 17 residues. The ends lost 4 bases at V and 8 bases at J; junction bases unmatched: 13. CDR3 coding DNA: TGCGCCAGCAGCCGCCATTTAACTAGCGGGGGGAGCGATGAGCAGTTCTTC. Its protein product is CASSRHLTSGGSDEQFF.

The CDR3 nucleotides read TGTGCCAGCAGCCCCTCGACTAGCGGGACCACAGATACGCAGTATTTT. This codes for CASSPSTSGTTDTQYF. The chain joins TRBV9 to TRBJ2-3; TRBD2 agrees at 11 bases. CDR3 length: 16 residues. Germline CDR1 and CDR2: SGDLS and YYNGEE. After removal of 4 bases from V and 2 bases from J, the junction contained 6 bases not matched to a gene.

J is TRBJ1-2 and V is TRBV30; TRBD1 is a possible D gene (6 bases). This CDR3 contains 15 residues. V gave up 1 base and J gave up 7 bases, with 19 bases separating them. Germline V gene sequence: CDR1 GTSNPN, CDR2 SVGIG (reference sequence). CDR3 sequence: CAWSGGTSRRGGYTF. The CDR3, as DNA: TGTGCCTGGAGTGGTGGGACAAGCCGCAGAGGTGGCTACACCTTC.

The chain recombines TRBV5-1 with TRBJ2-5; D unclear. This CDR3 is 13 amino acids long. V lost 0 bases and J lost 2, with 5 bases in between. In germline, CDR1 is SGHRS, CDR2 YFSETQ. The CDR3, as DNA: TGCGCCAGCAGCTTGGGTCTTCAAGAGACCCAGTACTTC. This translates into CASSLGLQETQYF.

The rearrangement links TRBV14 to TRBJ1-4; D is possibly TRBD1 (5 bases). Trimming pared 0 bases from V and 4 bases from J, leaving 9 bases between. CDR1 and CDR2 (germline): SGHDN, FVKESK. The CDR3 is 15 amino acids. This chain's CDR3 is CASSQEKGFNEKLFF. The CDR3 DNA is TGTGCCAGCAGCCAAGAAAAGGGGTTTAATGAAAAACTGTTTTTT. The full variable domain, rest sourced from reference TRBV14 and TRBJ1-4, is EAGVTQFPSHSVIEKGQTVTLRCDPISGHDNLYWYRRVMGKEIKFLLHFVKESKQDESGMPNNRFLAERTGGTYSTLKVQPAELEDSGVYFCASSQEKGFNEKLFFGSGTQLSVL.

The J gene is TRBJ2-7, the V gene TRBV28; 7 nucleotides agree with TRBD2. Germline V gene data show CDR1 as MDHEN and CDR2 as SYDVKM. V lost 4 bases and J lost 5; bases outside the gene matches: 11. The CDR3 extends over 15 amino acids. This chain's CDR3 is CASSSGGGIRNEQYF. The CDR3 nucleotides are TGTGCCAGCAGTTCTGGGGGGGGGATTCGGAACGAGCAGTACTTC.

The chain is built from TRBV6-1 and TRBJ1-5; D perhaps matches TRBD1 (5 bases). The V end was cut by 1 base, the J end by 9 bases, with 10 bases between. From germline, CDR1 is MNHNS and CDR2 SASEGT. This CDR3 is 13 amino acids long. This chain's CDR3 is CASSEGQLRPQHF. For the CDR3, the DNA is TGTGCCAGCAGTGAAGGACAGCTCAGGCCCCAGCATTTT.

The genes are TRBV2 and TRBJ2-2, with D perhaps matching TRBD1 (6 bases). The V gene lost 10 bases and the J gene lost 0 bases, with 12 bases spanning the gap. Germline CDR1 and CDR2: SNHLY and FYNNEI. CDR3 size: 14 residues. The CDR3 sequence is CATRDTTNTGELFF. CDR3 bases: TGTGCCACCCGGGACACCACGAACACCGGGGAGCTGTTTTTT.

The V and J genes are TRBV4-2 and TRBJ2-7; weak D call: TRBD1 (5 bases). The CDR3 loop spans 16 amino acids. Trimming cost V 0 bases and J 6 bases, with 18 bases left between them. Germline CDR1 and CDR2: LGHNA and YNFKEQ. This CDR3 reads CASSQDFLSGSLEQYF. CDR3 nucleotides: TGTGCCAGCAGCCAAGACTTTTTATCAGGGTCTCTCGAGCAGTACTTC.

The rearrangement links TRBV27 to TRBJ1-5; D gene unclear. The CDR3 contains 13 residues. Germline lookup yields CDR1 MNHEY and CDR2 SMNVEV (reference sequence). V lost 6 bases, J lost 4 bases, and 10 bases lay in between. The DNA for the CDR3 is TGTGCCAGCAGACCCAGGCTAAATCAGCCCCAGCATTTT. Amino acids: CASRPRLNQPQHF.

This rearrangement joins TRBV9 to TRBJ2-3, with 10 bases fitting TRBD2. CDR3 length: 19 amino acids. V dropped 0 bases and J dropped 4; count of bases not matched to a gene: 14. CDR1 is SGDLS and CDR2 is YYNGEE in the germline V gene. The CDR3 loop is CASSVERGGTSAFPDTQYF. CDR3 coding DNA: TGTGCCAGCAGCGTAGAGAGGGGGGGGACTAGCGCTTTTCCAGATACGCAGTATTTT.

The chain carries TRBV9 and TRBJ2-2; unclear D gene. Germline CDR1 SGDLS, CDR2 YYNGEE. The CDR3 runs 16 residues. V lost 0 bases and J lost 2, with 11 bases in between. The chain's CDR3 is CASSVGAGPNTGELFF. DNA of the CDR3: TGTGCCAGCAGCGTAGGGGCAGGCCCCAACACCGGGGAGCTGTTTTTT.

V gene TRBV5-5 combines with J gene TRBJ1-1; D may be TRBD1 (6 bases). Germline lookup yields CDR1 SGHKS and CDR2 YYEKEE (reference sequence). V lost 1 base and J lost 5, with 12 bases in between. The CDR3 consists of 14 residues. CDR3 sequence reads: CASSLLRGSTEAFF. For the CDR3, the DNA is TGTGCCAGCAGCTTGTTGAGGGGGAGTACTGAAGCTTTCTTT.

This clone was counted only a few times. This chain joins TRBV28 and TRBJ2-1, with D possibly matching TRBD2 (5 bases). The V end was cut by 6 bases, the J end by 9 bases, with 12 bases between. The CDR3 loop spans 12 amino acids. Germline loops: CDR1 MDHEN, CDR2 SYDVKM. CDR3 amino acids: CASRPSSTEQFF. CDR3 nucleotides: TGTGCCAGCAGACCCTCTAGCACTGAGCAGTTCTTC.

The chain recombines TRBV27 with TRBJ1-2; TRBD1 might be the D (5 bases). The germline CDR1 and CDR2 sequences are MNHEY and SMNVEV (reference sequence). Trimming left V 3 bases short and J 1 base short, with 12 bases between. This CDR3 region has 15 residues. The CDR3 spells CASSFGQGLNYGYTF. CDR3 DNA: TGTGCCAGCAGTTTTGGTCAGGGCCTTAACTATGGCTACACCTTC.

The gene calls are TRBV6-6 and TRBJ1-2; 8 bases are a match to TRBD1. The CDR3 is 14 residues long. The trim removed 0 bases at V and 8 bases at J, leaving 5 bases unmatched. The germline gives CDR1 MNHNY, CDR2 SVGAGI (reference sequence). CDR3 in amino acids: CASSYSDRVYGYTF. The CDR3 DNA reads as TGTGCCAGCAGTTACTCGGACAGGGTATACGGCTACACCTTC.

This sequence joins TRBV5-6 and TRBJ2-5, with 7 bases lining up with TRBD1. The last part of the DNA fits TRBJ2-7 better; the J call may be wrong. This CDR3 region has 14 residues. Per the germline V gene, CDR1 is SGHDT and CDR2 is YYEEEE. CDR3 sequence reads: CASSPDRAIYEQYF. CDR3 coding DNA: TGTGCCAGCAGCCCTGACAGGGCCATCTACGAGCAGTACTTC.

Points on this clone: At one of its ends the junction is not consistent with the germline gene, which may arise from a read error. The rearrangement uses TRBV20-1 and TRBJ1-1, with D possibly matching TRBD1 (6 bases). Per the germline V gene, CDR1 is DFQATT and CDR2 is SNEGSKA (reference sequence). CDR3 length: 11 residues. The CDR3 DNA follows: TGCAGTGCCAGAGGGGGGCGAGAAGCTTTCTTT. Residues: CSARGGREAFF.